The rows below give T cell receptor beta chains drawn from one sample of a study of response to subunit inactivated influenza vaccine. MiXCR, applied by TCRdb to the RT-PCR reads, yields one record per CDR3 protein. The repertoire holds approximately 170,000 distinct CDR3 sequences, with about an eighth as singletons. The starting material was CD8+ T cells sorted from PBMCs, obtained roughly 5 days after vaccination. The receptors here all came from a man in his fifties or sixties who received an inactivated influenza vaccine. The CDR3 runs from the conserved cysteine through the conserved F or W. The order of the fields is J gene, V gene, CDR3 protein.

J gene: TRBJ1-3
V gene: TRBV20-1
CDR3 protein: CSASPMPGGVTIYF

J gene: TRBJ1-2
V gene: TRBV11-2
CDR3 protein: CASSLVSGANYGYTF

J gene: TRBJ1-2
V gene: TRBV9
CDR3 protein: CASSVGDRDGYTF

J gene: TRBJ2-7
V gene: TRBV2
CDR3 protein: CASSEEVTASYEQYF

J gene: TRBJ1-1
V gene: TRBV4-3
CDR3 protein: CASSPAGQGASEAFF

J gene: TRBJ2-2
V gene: TRBV4-3
CDR3 protein: CASRPSALTGQNTGELFF

J gene: TRBJ2-1
V gene: TRBV28
CDR3 protein: CASSGEGTSAFNEQFF

J gene: TRBJ2-7
V gene: TRBV3-1
CDR3 protein: CASSNNRDYEQYF

J gene: TRBJ2-6
V gene: TRBV5-1
CDR3 protein: CASSLTSGVAGANVLTF

J gene: TRBJ2-7
V gene: TRBV30
CDR3 protein: CAWSVSGAYEQYF

J gene: TRBJ2-1
V gene: TRBV2
CDR3 protein: CASRVTSGSDNEQFF

J gene: TRBJ2-6
V gene: TRBV15
CDR3 protein: CATSRRSPGANVLTF

J gene: TRBJ1-5
V gene: TRBV21-1
CDR3 protein: CASSKAWGTSNQPQHF

J gene: TRBJ2-1
V gene: TRBV5-1
CDR3 protein: CASSFDRVTYNEQFF

J gene: TRBJ2-3
V gene: TRBV25-1
CDR3 protein: CASTRKGGKDTQYF

J gene: TRBJ2-7
V gene: TRBV24-1
CDR3 protein: CATSDPQEYEQYF

J gene: TRBJ2-3
V gene: TRBV2
CDR3 protein: CASSSPGQGVSDTQYF

J gene: TRBJ2-1
V gene: TRBV4-1
CDR3 protein: CASSQIAVLTDSYNEQFF

J gene: TRBJ2-1
V gene: TRBV20-1
CDR3 protein: CSARGPSMNEQFF

J gene: TRBJ2-5
V gene: TRBV11-2
CDR3 protein: CASSPVGLAANQETQYF

J gene: TRBJ1-1
V gene: TRBV20-1
CDR3 protein: CSAWDRGQDTEAFF

J gene: TRBJ1-2
V gene: TRBV28
CDR3 protein: CASSFPERGYTF

J gene: TRBJ2-7
V gene: TRBV4-3
CDR3 protein: CASSQGTGQTYEQYF

J gene: TRBJ2-7
V gene: TRBV27
CDR3 protein: CASAGPGEVFYEQYF